The 22 T cell receptor beta chains reported below all come from one sample, sequenced in a study of shared clonotypes between healthy human individuals. Assay: immunoSEQ multiplex PCR; the TCRdb copy retains only in-frame clones and omits some. The table has hundreds of thousands of clones, around 97% seen once. Material: naive CD4+ T cells sorted from blood. This sample's subset: CD45RA+ positively selected. All receptors come from a woman aged 25-40 years in good health.

The V and J genes are TRBV10-2 and TRBJ2-5; 10 positions agree with TRBD1. V trimming: 9 bases; J trimming: 4 bases; junction bases outside the gene matches: 2. Germline lookup yields CDR1 WSHSY and CDR2 SAAADI. The CDR3 is made up of 12 amino acids. This chain's CDR3 is CASRQGAETQYF. For the CDR3, the DNA is TGCGCCAGTCGACAGGGGGCAGAGACCCAGTACTTC.

The rearrangement uses TRBV5-1 and TRBJ1-4, with a weak D call TRBD1 (6 bases). This CDR3 is built from 15 residues. Trimming cost V 0 bases and J 10 bases, with 16 bases left between them. Germline CDR1 SGHRS, CDR2 YFSETQ. The CDR3 DNA follows: TGCGCCAGCAGCTTGGCAGGGGCCCCCTCGGCAAAACTGTTTTTT. The encoded protein is CASSLAGAPSAKLFF.

This clone was counted a single time. The V and J genes are TRBV28 and TRBJ1-1, with a weak D call TRBD1 (5 bases). The V end was cut by 4 bases, the J end by 7 bases, with 10 bases between. Looked up from germline, CDR1 is MDHEN and CDR2 is SYDVKM. The CDR3 contains 12 residues. CDR3 loop: CASSYGTFEAFF. CDR3 coding DNA: TGTGCCAGCAGTTATGGGACCTTTGAAGCTTTCTTT.

The J gene is TRBJ1-1, the V gene TRBV25-1; D may be TRBD1 (5 bases). V was shortened by 5 bases and J by 1 base, with 8 bases between the two germline ends. Germline loops: CDR1 MGHDK, CDR2 SYGVNS. The CDR3 is 13 residues long. The CDR3 protein is CASSLGTNTEAFF. In DNA, the CDR3 is TGTGCCAGCAGTTTGGGGACGAACACTGAAGCTTTCTTT.

The CDR3 loop is CASSIPTSGTIYNEQFF. CDR3 sequence (DNA): TGCGCCAGCAGCATACCGACTAGCGGGACGATCTACAATGAGCAGTTCTTC. J is TRBJ2-1 and V is TRBV5-1; 11 positions match TRBD2. V dropped 4 bases and J dropped 3; count of bases not matched to a gene: 9. CDR3 size: 17 residues. Germline values: CDR1 SGHRS, CDR2 YFSETQ. The full variable domain, its missing parts supplied by reference TRBV5-1 and TRBJ2-1, is KAGVTQTPRYLIKTRGQQVTLSCSPISGHRSVSWYQQTPGQGLQFLFEYFSETQRNKGNFPGRFSGRQFSNSRSEMNVSTLELGDSALYLCASSIPTSGTIYNEQFFGPGTRLTVL.

The chain has TRBV5-5 and TRBJ2-7; 9 bases match TRBD1. The ends lost 0 bases at V and 4 bases at J; junction bases unmatched: 2. CDR3 length equals 14 residues. Looked up from germline, CDR1 is SGHKS and CDR2 is YYEKEE (reference sequence). In DNA form, the CDR3 reads TGTGCCAGCAGCTTGGAGGGACAGGGTTACGAGCAGTACTTC. The encoded protein is CASSLEGQGYEQYF.

The V gene is TRBV6-1, the J gene TRBJ2-6; D is possibly TRBD1 (5 bases). Germline values: CDR1 MNHNS, CDR2 SASEGT. V was shortened by 1 base and J by 2 bases, with 12 bases between the two germline ends. The CDR3 contains 17 residues. CDR3 in amino acids: CASSEGLGPAGANVLTF. The CDR3 region has the DNA TGTGCCAGCAGTGAAGGCTTGGGGCCGGCTGGGGCCAACGTCCTGACTTTC.

The chain recombines TRBV6-5 with TRBJ1-2; TRBD1 is a possible D gene (6 bases). The CDR3 sequence is 15 residues long. V dropped 5 bases and J dropped 6 bases, with 19 bases sitting between them. CDR1 is MNHEY, CDR2 SVGAGI, per germline. In DNA form, the CDR3 reads TGTGCCAGCAGTCCTAGGACATTCGGGGGCAATGGCTACACCTTC. Protein product: CASSPRTFGGNGYTF.

The V gene is TRBV27, the J gene TRBJ2-7; 9 bases fit TRBD1. With V trimmed by 6 bases and J by 4 bases, 10 bases remained unmatched. Germline CDR1 and CDR2: MNHEY and SMNVEV (reference sequence). There are 15 residues in the CDR3. The CDR3 protein is CASSRGTGSWYEQYF. Here the CDR3 DNA reads TGTGCCAGCAGCCGCGGGACAGGGAGTTGGTACGAGCAGTACTTC.

The chain couples TRBV5-8 to TRBJ2-1, with D perhaps TRBD1 (5 bases). The V gene's germline CDR1 is SGHTS and CDR2 YDEGEE. The CDR3 has 15 amino acids. V was cut by 0 bases and J by 3 bases, with 10 bases left in between. CDR3 sequence: CASSLGGQGYNEQFF. The DNA for the CDR3 is TGTGCCAGCAGCTTGGGGGGTCAGGGCTACAATGAGCAGTTCTTC.

This sequence joins TRBV7-9 and TRBJ1-2, with 8 bases lining up with TRBD1. This CDR3 has 15 amino acids. In germline, CDR1 is SEHNR, CDR2 FQNEAQ (reference sequence). V lost 5 bases, J lost 8 bases, and 13 bases stayed unmatched. CDR3 in amino acids: CASSPRGQGEKGYTF. In DNA form, the CDR3 reads TGTGCCAGCAGCCCCCGTGGACAGGGAGAGAAGGGCTACACCTTC.

The rearrangement uses TRBV5-5 and TRBJ1-5; a weak D match, TRBD1 (5 bases). The germline gives CDR1 SGHKS, CDR2 YYEKEE (reference sequence). The CDR3 is 15 residues long. The ends were cut back, 3 bases at V and 0 bases at J, with 10 bases in the middle. For the CDR3, the DNA is TGTGCCAGCAGCTGGGACGGCTATAGCAATCAGCCCCAGCATTTT. Residues: CASSWDGYSNQPQHF.

The chain has TRBV20-1 and TRBJ1-2; the D is unclear. The CDR3 totals 11 residues. Germline V gene lookup returns CDR1 DFQATT and CDR2 SNEGSKA (reference sequence). V shed 4 bases and J shed 4 bases, with 7 bases lying between them. The chain's CDR3 is CSAMGFYGYTF. The CDR3 DNA is TGCAGTGCTATGGGATTCTATGGCTACACCTTC.

CDR3 sequence reads: CASLDSGQGANQPQHF. CDR3 coding DNA: TGTGCCAGCCTCGATTCCGGACAGGGGGCGAATCAGCCCCAGCATTTT. This sequence joins TRBV27 and TRBJ1-5; 11 nucleotides agree with TRBD1. The V and J ends lost 8 bases and 4 bases, in that order; junction bases with no gene match: 10. The CDR3 loop spans 16 amino acids. Germline-derived CDR1 and CDR2 are MNHEY and SMNVEV (reference sequence).

About this clone: The conserved phenylalanine or tryptophan is not found at the CDR3 terminus, so this likely reflects a read error. No DNA is shown, since the ends of the CDR3 on it are uncertain; the CDR3 is the one TCRdb lists. V gene TRBV5-1 combines with J gene TRBJ1-1. Ends included, the CDR3 has 10 residues. The germline V gene has CDR1 SGHRS and CDR2 YFSETQ. The CDR3 spells CASSLAGRPH.

The chain combines TRBV18 with TRBJ2-6; D gene uncertain. The CDR3 is made up of 17 amino acids. Germline V gives CDR1 KGHSH, CDR2 LQKENI. The V gene lost 2 bases and the J gene lost 2 bases, with 13 bases spanning the gap. The CDR3: CASSPWTLSPGANVLTF. The CDR3 region has the DNA TGTGCCAGCTCACCATGGACCCTAAGCCCTGGGGCCAACGTCCTGACTTTC.

V usage is TRBV18 and J usage is TRBJ2-3; a weak D match, TRBD2 (6 bases). With 3 bases removed from V and 5 bases from J, the gap between germline ends came to 6 bases. The germline V gene encodes CDR1 KGHSH and CDR2 LQKENI. This CDR3 has 12 amino acids. CDR3 loop: CASSPGGDTQYF. CDR3 nucleotides: TGTGCCAGCTCACCGGGGGGAGATACGCAGTATTTT.

This clone was detected only once. The rearrangement joins TRBV28 to TRBJ2-7; TRBD2 aligns across 8 bases. Germline CDR1 reads MDHEN; CDR2 reads SYDVKM. V gave up 6 bases and J gave up 0 bases; unmatched junction bases: 7. CDR3 length: 15 amino acids. The CDR3 DNA follows: TGTGCCAGCAGCATCCTAGCGGGTGACTCCTACGAGCAGTACTTC. Its protein is CASSILAGDSYEQYF.

A single count supports this clone. The gene calls are TRBV30 and TRBJ2-5; TRBD2 agrees at 7 bases. Unmatched junction bases numbered 4, after V lost 1 base and J lost 5 bases. CDR3 length equals 13 residues. The germline V gene encodes CDR1 GTSNPN and CDR2 SVGIG (reference sequence). The CDR3 DNA follows: TGTGCCTGGAGTGCGGGGGGATGGGAGACCCAGTACTTC. It encodes CAWSAGGWETQYF. The full variable domain, completed using reference TRBV30 and TRBJ2-5, is SQTIHQWPATLVQPVGSPLSLECTVEGTSNPNLYWYRQAAGRGLQLLFYSVGIGQISSEVPQNLSASRPQDRQFILSSKKLLLSDSGFYLCAWSAGGWETQYFGPGTRLLVL.

The chain has TRBV6-4 and TRBJ2-1; D might be TRBD2 (5 bases). There are 17 residues in the CDR3. With 0 bases removed from V and 1 base from J, the gap between germline ends came to 13 bases. Germline loops: CDR1 MRHNA, CDR2 SNTAGT. CDR3 sequence: CASSDSMSLASYNEQFF. The CDR3, as DNA: TGTGCCAGCAGTGACTCGATGAGTCTAGCTTCCTACAATGAGCAGTTCTTC.

V gene TRBV28 combines with J gene TRBJ1-3; TRBD1 aligns across 10 bases. Germline V gene data show CDR1 as MDHEN and CDR2 as SYDVKM. The trim removed 5 bases at V and 4 bases at J, leaving 11 bases unmatched. The CDR3 totals 17 residues. CDR3 amino acids: CASSLTGTGVGGNTIYF. As DNA, the CDR3 is TGTGCCAGCAGTCTTACCGGGACAGGGGTAGGAGGAAACACCATATATTTT. Drawing the rest from reference TRBV28 and TRBJ1-3, the complete variable domain is DVKVTQSSRYLVKRTGEKVFLECVQDMDHENMFWYRQDPGLGLRLIYFSYDVKMKEKGDIPEGYSVSREKKERFSLILESASTNQTSMYLCASSLTGTGVGGNTIYFGEGSWLTVV.

The chain joins TRBV18 to TRBJ2-5, with TRBD2 matching 9 bases. Unmatched junction bases numbered 12, after V lost 8 bases and J lost 5 bases. The CDR3 runs 15 residues. The germline CDR1 and CDR2 sequences are KGHSH and LQKENI. CDR3 protein: CASHRNSGSLETQYF. The CDR3 DNA sequence: TGTGCCAGCCACCGCAATAGCGGGAGTCTGGAGACCCAGTACTTC.